The 30 T cell receptor beta chains listed next were all sequenced from one sample in a study of graft-versus-host responses after intestinal transplantation. These TCRs are of unknown antigen specificity. The assay was immunoSEQ multiplex PCR, and TCRdb's table has in-frame clones only and misses some. The sample consists of some 140,000 clones, about nine tenths of them appearing once. This specimen consisted of unstimulated CD4+ T cells sorted from spleen or lymph node cells, obtained before intestinal transplant. These receptors all stem from a human donor who received an intestinal transplant.

This chain links TRBV6-1 with TRBJ1-5; TRBD1 matches 7 bases. There are 14 residues in the CDR3. In germline, CDR1 is MNHNS, CDR2 SASEGT. Trimming took 8 bases from V and 2 from J; bases not matched to a gene: 6. The CDR3 DNA follows: TGTGCCAGCGACCTTGACAGGGGCAATCAGCCCCAGCATTTT. It codes for CASDLDRGNQPQHF.

The V gene is TRBV4-3, the J gene TRBJ2-7; 8 bases match TRBD1. After removal of 1 base from V and 5 bases from J, the junction contained 7 bases not matched to a gene. The length of the CDR3 is 15 residues. Germline V lookup: CDR1 LGHNA, CDR2 YSLEER. CDR3 loop: CASSQGQGAQNEQYF. The DNA of the CDR3 is TGCGCCAGCAGCCAAGGGCAGGGGGCGCAAAACGAGCAGTACTTC.

The chain combines TRBV10-3 with TRBJ1-2, with 9 bases lining up with TRBD1. Germline CDR1 and CDR2: ENHRY and SYGVKD. The trim removed 5 bases at V and 0 bases at J, leaving 4 bases unmatched. This CDR3 spans 15 amino acids. For the CDR3, the DNA is TGTGCCATCAGTACGGGGACAGGGACTAACTATGGCTACACCTTC. Residues: CAISTGTGTNYGYTF.

This clone was detected once. V gene TRBV25-1 combines with J gene TRBJ1-5, with a tentative D call TRBD1 (5 bases). V was pared by 8 bases and J by 4 bases, with 9 bases between. CDR3 length: 12 amino acids. Germline CDR1 reads MGHDK; CDR2 reads SYGVNS. CDR3 residues: CASQRGNQPQHF. CDR3 bases: TGTGCCAGCCAGCGGGGGAATCAGCCCCAGCATTTT. The variable domain in full, completed from reference TRBV25-1 and TRBJ1-5, reads EADIYQTPRYLVIGTGKKITLECSQTMGHDKMYWYQQDPGMELHLIHYSYGVNSTEKGDLSSESTVSRIRTEHFPLTLESARPSHTSQYLCASQRGNQPQHFGDGTRLSIL.

This clone came up once. The rearrangement uses TRBV28 and TRBJ1-3, with D possibly matching TRBD1 (5 bases). From germline, CDR1 is MDHEN and CDR2 SYDVKM. V was cut by 6 bases and J by 2 bases, with 11 bases left in between. This CDR3 region has 14 residues. CDR3 sequence: CASSESGAGNTIYF. DNA for the CDR3: TGTGCCAGCAGCGAGTCGGGGGCTGGAAACACCATATATTTT.

This chain joins TRBV19 and TRBJ2-3; 7 nucleotides agree with TRBD1. CDR3 size: 15 residues. The germline V gene has CDR1 LNHDA and CDR2 SQIVND (reference sequence). J was trimmed by 3 bases and V by 3 bases; bases with no gene match: 6. The CDR3 is CASSMTGSVTDTQYF. The DNA for the CDR3 is TGTGCCAGTAGTATGACAGGGTCAGTAACAGATACGCAGTATTTT.

The chain joins TRBV6-5 to TRBJ2-5, with 7 bases lining up with TRBD1. Matching the DNA end better, TRBJ2-7 makes the J call doubtful. From germline, CDR1 is MNHEY and CDR2 SVGAGI. The CDR3 is made up of 14 amino acids. CDR3 region: CASRRTGRPYEQYF. As DNA, the CDR3 is TGTGCCAGCAGGAGGACAGGCAGACCCTACGAGCAGTACTTC.

This sequence joins TRBV29-1 and TRBJ1-2; D gene ambiguous. V was pared by 7 bases and J by 3 bases, with 9 bases between. Germline lookup yields CDR1 SQVTM and CDR2 ANQGSEA. CDR3 size: 11 residues. CDR3 sequence (DNA): TGCAGCGCCACAGAATACTATGGCTACACCTTC. Protein: CSATEYYGYTF. Looking up the rest from reference TRBV29-1 and TRBJ1-2 gives the full variable domain: SAVISQKPSRDICQRGTSLTIQCQVDSQVTMMFWYRQQPGQSLTLIATANQGSEATYESGFVIDKFPISRPNLTFSTLTVSNMSPEDSSIYLCSATEYYGYTFGSGTRLTVV.

This sequence joins TRBV28 and TRBJ1-6, with 7 bases matching TRBD1. The V gene end was trimmed by 1 base and the J gene end by 5 bases; junction bases not matched to a gene: 5. This CDR3 spans 16 amino acids. CDR1 is MDHEN, CDR2 SYDVKM, per germline. The CDR3 region is CASSLSGTANNSPLHF. CDR3 DNA sequence: TGTGCCAGCAGTTTATCCGGGACAGCCAATAATTCACCCCTCCACTTT.

The chain carries TRBV4-2 and TRBJ2-3, with unresolved D. V dropped 0 bases and J dropped 1 base, with 11 bases sitting between them. Germline CDR1 reads LGHNA; CDR2 reads YNFKEQ. The CDR3 length is 16 residues. This chain's CDR3 is CASSQELGWGTDTQYF. DNA of the CDR3: TGTGCCAGCAGCCAAGAACTTGGCTGGGGCACAGATACGCAGTATTTT.

The V gene is TRBV5-1, the J gene TRBJ2-1; D is ambiguous. Germline V gene lookup returns CDR1 SGHRS and CDR2 YFSETQ. Trimming took 2 bases from V and 5 from J, leaving 11 bases between them. There are 14 residues in the CDR3. This CDR3 is CASSFGNRDNEQFF. CDR3 bases: TGCGCCAGCAGCTTTGGAAATCGGGACAATGAGCAGTTCTTC. The variable domain in full, with the rest retrieved from reference TRBV5-1 and TRBJ2-1, is KAGVTQTPRYLIKTRGQQVTLSCSPISGHRSVSWYQQTPGQGLQFLFEYFSETQRNKGNFPGRFSGRQFSNSRSEMNVSTLELGDSALYLCASSFGNRDNEQFFGPGTRLTVL.

CDR3 amino acids: CASLFSGTSNTEAFF. In DNA, the CDR3 is TGTGCCAGTCTTTTTTCCGGGACATCGAACACTGAAGCTTTCTTT. The genes are TRBV6-6 and TRBJ1-1; a possible D gene is TRBD1 (6 bases). Germline values: CDR1 MNHNY, CDR2 SVGAGI (reference sequence). CDR3 length: 15 residues. V lost 9 bases, J lost 1 base, and 18 bases lay in between.

This CDR3 reads CASSPGLAGAPYEQYF. The DNA of the CDR3 is TGTGCCAGCTCACCAGGACTAGCGGGGGCGCCCTACGAGCAGTACTTC. The J gene is TRBJ2-7, the V gene TRBV18; TRBD2 agrees at 13 bases. Germline V CDR1 and CDR2: KGHSH, LQKENI. This CDR3 is 16 amino acids long. With 2 bases clipped from V and 2 bases from J, the junction kept 3 bases outside the gene matches.

This sequence joins TRBV5-1 and TRBJ2-7; D not certain. Germline CDR1 and CDR2: SGHRS and YFSETQ. The CDR3 totals 14 residues. The V gene lost 3 bases and the J gene lost 2 bases, with 12 bases spanning the gap. CDR3 coding DNA: TGCGCCAGCAGCTGGAGCTCCAGTACCTACGAGCAGTACTTC. It yields the protein CASSWSSSTYEQYF. The full variable domain, in which reference TRBV5-1 and TRBJ2-7 provide the parts outside the CDR3, is KAGVTQTPRYLIKTRGQQVTLSCSPISGHRSVSWYQQTPGQGLQFLFEYFSETQRNKGNFPGRFSGRQFSNSRSEMNVSTLELGDSALYLCASSWSSSTYEQYFGPGTRLTVT.

This chain links TRBV5-1 with TRBJ2-7; D gene uncertain. The germline V gene has CDR1 SGHRS and CDR2 YFSETQ. The V gene lost 2 bases and the J gene lost 7 bases, with 19 bases spanning the gap. CDR3 size: 15 residues. The CDR3 region has the DNA TGCGCCAGCAGCTTTCGTGGAACCGAGTCGGGTGAGCAGTACTTC. Amino acid sequence: CASSFRGTESGEQYF.

The CDR3 here is CASSIAPGGQNTEAFF. The CDR3, as DNA: TGTGCCAGTAGTATAGCCCCGGGGGGGCAGAACACTGAAGCTTTCTTT. This chain joins TRBV19 and TRBJ1-1; tentative D call: TRBD1 (6 bases). Germline CDR1 is LNHDA and CDR2 is SQIVND (reference sequence). This CDR3 has 16 amino acids. Between the trimmed V and J ends, which lost 1 base and 1 base, there was a span of 13 bases.

CDR3 residues: CASSPTGFVRNTEAFF. In nucleotides, the CDR3 is TGCGCCAGCAGTCCAACAGGGTTTGTGAGGAACACTGAAGCTTTCTTT. This chain joins TRBV5-1 and TRBJ1-1, with D maybe TRBD1 (6 bases). V was clipped by 5 bases and J by 1 base, with 18 bases between them. The germline CDR1 and CDR2 sequences are SGHRS and YFSETQ. The CDR3 runs to 16 residues.

This chain uses TRBV28 with TRBJ1-5; D is perhaps TRBD1 (6 bases). Trimming left V 3 bases short and J 2 bases short, with 14 bases between. This CDR3 contains 16 residues. Per the germline V gene, CDR1 is MDHEN and CDR2 is SYDVKM. In DNA form, the CDR3 reads TGTGCCAGCAGTTTTCAGGGCGGGGGCGGCAATCAGCCCCAGCATTTT. Its translation is CASSFQGGGGNQPQHF.

J is TRBJ2-2 and V is TRBV7-3, with D uncertain. Trimming shortened V by 2 bases and J by 6 bases, and 4 bases separated the two germline ends. Germline values: CDR1 SGHTA, CDR2 FQGTGA. CDR3 length: 12 residues. The CDR3 region has the DNA TGTGCCAGCAGCTTATCGCCCGGGGAGCTGTTTTTT. The encoded protein is CASSLSPGELFF. The variable domain in full, with the rest retrieved from reference TRBV7-3 and TRBJ2-2, is GAGVSQTPSNKVTEKGKYVELRCDPISGHTALYWYRQSLGQGPEFLIYFQGTGAADDSGLPNDRFFAVRPEGSVSTLKIQRTERGDSAVYLCASSLSPGELFFGEGSRLTVL.

The rearrangement links TRBV5-1 to TRBJ1-3; 11 nucleotides agree with TRBD1. The CDR3 has 16 amino acids. Trimming removed 4 bases from V and 2 bases from J; junction bases left unmatched: 5. CDR1 and CDR2 from the germline V gene are SGHRS and YFSETQ. The CDR3 reads CASSDPGQGAGNTIYF. CDR3 nucleotide sequence: TGCGCCAGCAGCGATCCGGGACAGGGGGCTGGAAACACCATATATTTT.

V gene TRBV7-9 combines with J gene TRBJ2-3; maybe TRBD2 (7 bases). Trimming took 4 bases from V and 6 from J, leaving 23 bases between them. CDR3 length: 17 amino acids. CDR1 and CDR2 from the germline V gene are SEHNR and FQNEAQ (reference sequence). The CDR3 sequence is CASSSQRGGLPRDTQYF. The CDR3, as DNA: TGTGCCAGCAGCTCCCAGAGGGGGGGACTCCCGCGGGATACGCAGTATTTT. Variable domain in full (rest from reference TRBV7-9 and TRBJ2-3): DTGVSQNPRHKITKRGQNVTFRCDPISEHNRLYWYRQTLGQGPEFLTYFQNEAQLEKSRLLSDRFSAERPKGSFSTLEIQRTEQGDSAMYLCASSSQRGGLPRDTQYFGPGTRLTVL.

The chain employs TRBV4-1 and TRBJ1-4; TRBD1 aligns across 9 bases. Unmatched junction bases numbered 9, after V lost 2 bases and J lost 8 bases. Germline V CDR1 and CDR2: MGHRA, YSYEKL. The CDR3 is 16 amino acids. The DNA of the CDR3 is TGCGCCAGCAGCCAACTCTCCGACAGGGGGAGAGAAAAACTGTTTTTT. This translates into CASSQLSDRGREKLFF.

The J gene is TRBJ1-5, the V gene TRBV6-1, with D perhaps TRBD1 (5 bases). The germline V gene encodes CDR1 MNHNS and CDR2 SASEGT. V lost 6 bases to trimming and J lost 6 bases, with 18 bases between them. This CDR3 has 15 residues. The CDR3, as DNA: TGTGCCAGCAGGCGGGGGGAGGCGGTAAGTCAGCCCCAGCATTTT. Protein product: CASRRGEAVSQPQHF.

This chain connects TRBV15 to TRBJ2-2; 7 nucleotides align to TRBD1. Germline V gene sequence: CDR1 LNHNV, CDR2 YYDKDF (reference sequence). This CDR3 spans 13 amino acids. Losses at the gene ends were 3 bases for V and 7 bases for J; bases not matched to a gene: 2. CDR3 in amino acids: CATSRGDSGELFF. The CDR3 DNA reads TGTGCCACCAGCAGGGGGGACAGCGGGGAGCTGTTTTTT.

This chain joins TRBV9 and TRBJ2-1; TRBD1 is a possible D gene (5 bases). This CDR3 is built from 14 residues. CDR1 SGDLS and CDR2 YYNGEE come from the germline V gene. Trimming took off 0 bases at V and 6 bases at J, with 10 bases between the two ends. The CDR3 protein is CASSVGRVGNEQFF. As DNA, the CDR3 is TGTGCCAGCAGCGTAGGCAGGGTCGGCAATGAGCAGTTCTTC.

This clone has only one observation. The V and J genes are TRBV28 and TRBJ2-3; weak D call: TRBD2 (6 bases). In germline, CDR1 is MDHEN, CDR2 SYDVKM. The CDR3 runs 16 residues. V was trimmed by 5 bases and J by 0 bases, leaving 15 bases between them. CDR3 coding DNA: TGTGCCAGCAGTGGGCGGGGTTTAGCTAGCACAGATACGCAGTATTTT. Translated: CASSGRGLASTDTQYF.

The rearrangement joins TRBV5-4 to TRBJ2-1; 9 nucleotides align to TRBD2. V lost 3 bases and J lost 6; bases outside the gene matches: 4. The CDR3 spans 14 residues. CDR1 is SGHNT, CDR2 YYREEE, per germline (reference sequence). The CDR3 DNA sequence: TGTGCCAGCAGCTCCGAGGGACTAGCCAATGAGCAGTTCTTC. Its translation: CASSSEGLANEQFF.

The genes are TRBV5-1 and TRBJ1-1; TRBD1 might be the D (6 bases). With 2 bases removed from V and 1 base from J, the gap between germline ends came to 18 bases. The CDR3 spans 17 residues. Per germline, CDR1 SGHRS and CDR2 YFSETQ. This chain's CDR3 is CASSFGRRGQGNTEAFF. The CDR3 DNA follows: TGCGCCAGCAGCTTCGGCCGTCGGGGGCAAGGGAACACTGAAGCTTTCTTT.

The V and J genes are TRBV2 and TRBJ2-3, with unresolved D. Trimming stripped 3 bases from V and 5 bases from J, with 3 bases between. The CDR3 spans 11 residues. Germline V gene data show CDR1 as SNHLY and CDR2 as FYNNEI. CDR3 nucleotides: TGTGCCAGCAGTGAGGAAGATACGCAGTATTTT. Translation gives CASSEEDTQYF.

V usage is TRBV27 and J usage is TRBJ1-3, with no clear D. Germline values: CDR1 MNHEY, CDR2 SMNVEV (reference sequence). V lost 3 bases to trimming and J lost 0 bases, with 15 bases between them. The length of the CDR3 is 17 residues. The chain's CDR3 is CASSLGFLGSSGNTIYF. CDR3 nucleotide sequence: TGTGCCAGCAGTTTGGGTTTTTTAGGTTCCTCTGGAAACACCATATATTTT.